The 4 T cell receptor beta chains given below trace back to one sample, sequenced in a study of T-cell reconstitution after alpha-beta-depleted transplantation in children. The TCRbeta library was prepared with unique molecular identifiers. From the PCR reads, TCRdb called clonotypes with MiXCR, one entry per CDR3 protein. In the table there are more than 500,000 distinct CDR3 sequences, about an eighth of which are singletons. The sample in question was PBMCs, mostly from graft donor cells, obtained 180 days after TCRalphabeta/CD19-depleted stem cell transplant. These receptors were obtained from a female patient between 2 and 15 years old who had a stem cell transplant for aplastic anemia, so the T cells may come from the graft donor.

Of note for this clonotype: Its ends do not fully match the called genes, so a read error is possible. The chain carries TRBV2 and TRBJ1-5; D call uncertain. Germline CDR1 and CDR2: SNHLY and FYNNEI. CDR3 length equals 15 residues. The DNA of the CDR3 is TGTGCCAGCAGTGCATACATTGCTAGCAATCAGCCCCATCATTTT. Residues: CASSAYIASNQPHHF.

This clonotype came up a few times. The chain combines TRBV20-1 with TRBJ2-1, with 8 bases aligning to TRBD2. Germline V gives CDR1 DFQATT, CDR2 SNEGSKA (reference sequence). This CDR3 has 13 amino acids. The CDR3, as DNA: TGCACCGGGACTAGGGCCCCCTTCGGGGAGCAGTTCTTC. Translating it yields CTGTRAPFGEQFF.

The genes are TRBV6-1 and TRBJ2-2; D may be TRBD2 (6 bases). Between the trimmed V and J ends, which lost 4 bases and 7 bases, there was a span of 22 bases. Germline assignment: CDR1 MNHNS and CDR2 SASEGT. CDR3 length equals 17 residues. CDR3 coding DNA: TGTGCCAGCAGTGTTTTAATCGGGGGAGCCCAAATCGGGGAGCTGTTTTTT. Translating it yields CASSVLIGGAQIGELFF.

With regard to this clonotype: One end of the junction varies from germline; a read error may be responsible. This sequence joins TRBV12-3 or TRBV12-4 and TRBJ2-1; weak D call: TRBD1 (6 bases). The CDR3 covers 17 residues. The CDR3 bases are TGTACCAGCAGTTTTAGGGGGAGTCGGGGCTCCTACAATGAGCAGTTCTTC. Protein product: CTSSFRGSRGSYNEQFF.